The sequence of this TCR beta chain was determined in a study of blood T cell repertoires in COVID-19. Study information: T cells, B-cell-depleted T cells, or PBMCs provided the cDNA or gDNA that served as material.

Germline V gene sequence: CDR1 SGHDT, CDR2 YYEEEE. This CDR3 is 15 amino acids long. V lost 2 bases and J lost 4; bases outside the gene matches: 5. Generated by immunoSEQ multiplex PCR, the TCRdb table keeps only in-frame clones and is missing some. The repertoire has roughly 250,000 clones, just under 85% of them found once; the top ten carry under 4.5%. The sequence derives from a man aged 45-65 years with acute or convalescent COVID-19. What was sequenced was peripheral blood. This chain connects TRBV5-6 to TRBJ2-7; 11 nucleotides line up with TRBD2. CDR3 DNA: TGTGCCAGCAGCTTTAGGGGGACTAGCGGTTACGAGCAGTACTTC. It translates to CASSFRGTSGYEQYF.